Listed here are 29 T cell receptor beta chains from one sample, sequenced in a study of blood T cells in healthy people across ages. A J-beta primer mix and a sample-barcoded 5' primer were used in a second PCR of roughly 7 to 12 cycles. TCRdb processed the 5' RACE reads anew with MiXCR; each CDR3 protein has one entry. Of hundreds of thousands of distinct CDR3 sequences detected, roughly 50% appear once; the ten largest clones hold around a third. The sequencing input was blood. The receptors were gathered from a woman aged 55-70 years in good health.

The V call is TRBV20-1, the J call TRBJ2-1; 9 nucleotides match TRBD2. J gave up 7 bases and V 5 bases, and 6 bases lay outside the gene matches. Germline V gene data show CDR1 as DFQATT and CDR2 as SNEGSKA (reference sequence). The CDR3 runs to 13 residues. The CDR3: CSALSGSLNEQFF. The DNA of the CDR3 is TGCAGTGCTCTTAGCGGGAGCTTGAATGAGCAGTTCTTC.

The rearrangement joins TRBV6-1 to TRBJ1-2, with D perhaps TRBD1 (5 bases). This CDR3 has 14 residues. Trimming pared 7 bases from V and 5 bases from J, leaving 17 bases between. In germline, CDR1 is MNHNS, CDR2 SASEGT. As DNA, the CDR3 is TGTGCCAGCACACCCGACAGTGGGGTATATGGCTACACCTTC. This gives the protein CASTPDSGVYGYTF.

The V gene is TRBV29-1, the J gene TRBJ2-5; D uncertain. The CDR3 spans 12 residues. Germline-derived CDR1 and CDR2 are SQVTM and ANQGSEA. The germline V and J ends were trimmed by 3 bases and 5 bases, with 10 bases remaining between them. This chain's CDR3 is CSVDLAAETQYF. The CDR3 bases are TGCAGCGTTGACCTCGCAGCGGAGACCCAGTACTTC. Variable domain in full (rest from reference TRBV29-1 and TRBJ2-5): SAVISQKPSRDICQRGTSLTIQCQVDSQVTMMFWYRQQPGQSLTLIATANQGSEATYESGFVIDKFPISRPNLTFSTLTVSNMSPEDSSIYLCSVDLAAETQYFGPGTRLLVL.

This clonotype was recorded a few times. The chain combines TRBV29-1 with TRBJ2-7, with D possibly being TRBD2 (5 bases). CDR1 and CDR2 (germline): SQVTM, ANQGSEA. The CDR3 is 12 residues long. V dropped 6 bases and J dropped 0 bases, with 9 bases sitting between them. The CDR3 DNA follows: TGCAGCGTAGCGGAAGGCTCCTACGAGCAGTACTTC. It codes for CSVAEGSYEQYF.

Written as DNA, the CDR3 is TGCAGTGCTAGAGTGTTAGCGAAGCCCTCCTACGAGCAGTACTTC. Its protein is CSARVLAKPSYEQYF. This chain connects TRBV20-1 to TRBJ2-7; maybe TRBD2 (5 bases). Germline V gene data show CDR1 as DFQATT and CDR2 as SNEGSKA (reference sequence). The V gene lost 1 base and the J gene lost 0 bases, with 13 bases spanning the gap. The CDR3 is made up of 15 amino acids.

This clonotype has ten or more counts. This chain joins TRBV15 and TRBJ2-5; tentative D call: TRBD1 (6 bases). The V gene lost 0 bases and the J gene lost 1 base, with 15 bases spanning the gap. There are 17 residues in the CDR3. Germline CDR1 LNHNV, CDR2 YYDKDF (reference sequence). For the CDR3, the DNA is TGTGCCACCAGCAGAGAGGGACATCGGCCGGCCCAAGAGACCCAGTACTTC. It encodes CATSREGHRPAQETQYF.

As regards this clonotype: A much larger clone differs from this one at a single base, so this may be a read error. CDR3 amino acids: CAGSRDRRPYNEQFF. CDR3 DNA: TGTGCCGGCAGCAGGGACAGGAGGCCCTACAATGAGCAGTTCTTC. V is TRBV6-5 and J is TRBJ2-1; 8 bases line up with TRBD1. The CDR3 has 15 amino acids. The germline V gene has CDR1 MNHEY and CDR2 SVGAGI.

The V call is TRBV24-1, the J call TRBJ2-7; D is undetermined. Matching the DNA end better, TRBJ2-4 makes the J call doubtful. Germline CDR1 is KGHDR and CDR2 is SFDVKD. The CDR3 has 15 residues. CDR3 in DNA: TGTGCCACCAGTGATCCTGCGGAAGTCGGAAACATTCAGTACTTC. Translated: CATSDPAEVGNIQYF.

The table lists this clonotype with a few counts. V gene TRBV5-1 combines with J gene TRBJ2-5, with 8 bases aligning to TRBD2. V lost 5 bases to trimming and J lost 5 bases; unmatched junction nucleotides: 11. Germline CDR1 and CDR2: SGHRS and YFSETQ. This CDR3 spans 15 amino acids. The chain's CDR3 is CASRASAGVGETQYF. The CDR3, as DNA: TGCGCCAGCAGGGCCTCAGCGGGAGTCGGGGAGACCCAGTACTTC.

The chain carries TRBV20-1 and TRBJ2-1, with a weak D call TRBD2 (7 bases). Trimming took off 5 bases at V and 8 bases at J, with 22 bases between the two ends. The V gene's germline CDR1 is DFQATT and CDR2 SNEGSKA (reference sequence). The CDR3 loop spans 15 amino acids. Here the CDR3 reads CSAGGGQGNLDEQFF. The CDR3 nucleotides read TGCAGTGCTGGGGGAGGGCAGGGGAATCTCGATGAGCAGTTCTTC.

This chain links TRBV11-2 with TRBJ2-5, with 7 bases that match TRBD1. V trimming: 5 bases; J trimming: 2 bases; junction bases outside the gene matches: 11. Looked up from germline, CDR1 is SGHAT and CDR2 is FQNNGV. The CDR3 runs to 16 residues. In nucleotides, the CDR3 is TGTGCCAGCAGCCCCCTCCGAGGACAGGATCAAGAGACCCAGTACTTC. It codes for CASSPLRGQDQETQYF.

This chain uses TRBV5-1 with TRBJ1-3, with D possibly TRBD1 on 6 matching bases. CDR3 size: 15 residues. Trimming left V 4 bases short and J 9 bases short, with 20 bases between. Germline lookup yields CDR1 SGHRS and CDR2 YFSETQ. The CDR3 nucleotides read TGCGCCAGCAGCGGAGGGACACCCCCTGTAGGCACCATATATTTT. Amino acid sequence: CASSGGTPPVGTIYF.

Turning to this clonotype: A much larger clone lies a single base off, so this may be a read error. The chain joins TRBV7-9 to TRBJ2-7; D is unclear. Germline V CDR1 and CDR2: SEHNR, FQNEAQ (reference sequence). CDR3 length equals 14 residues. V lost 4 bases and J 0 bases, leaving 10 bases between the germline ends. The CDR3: CASSSPTSSYEQYF. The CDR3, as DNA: TGTGCCAGCAGCTCCCCTACTTCCTCCTACGAGCAGTACTTC.

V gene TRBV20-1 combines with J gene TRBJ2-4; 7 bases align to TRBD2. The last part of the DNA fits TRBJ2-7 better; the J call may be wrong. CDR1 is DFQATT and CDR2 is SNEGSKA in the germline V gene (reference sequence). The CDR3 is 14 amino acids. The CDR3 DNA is TGCAGTGCTACACCAGCTAGCGGCGCCTACGAGCAGTACTTC. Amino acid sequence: CSATPASGAYEQYF.

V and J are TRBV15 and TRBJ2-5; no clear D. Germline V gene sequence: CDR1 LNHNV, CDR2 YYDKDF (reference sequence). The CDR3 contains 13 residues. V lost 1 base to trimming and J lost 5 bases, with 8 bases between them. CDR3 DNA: TGTGCCACCAGCAGAGGCCTGGGGGAGACCCAGTACTTC. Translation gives CATSRGLGETQYF.

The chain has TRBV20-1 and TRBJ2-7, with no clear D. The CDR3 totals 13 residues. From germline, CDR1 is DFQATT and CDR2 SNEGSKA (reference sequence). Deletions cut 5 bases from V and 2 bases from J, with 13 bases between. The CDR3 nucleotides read TGCAGTGCTCAGCCGGGTCAGACCTACGAGCAGTACTTC. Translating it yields CSAQPGQTYEQYF.

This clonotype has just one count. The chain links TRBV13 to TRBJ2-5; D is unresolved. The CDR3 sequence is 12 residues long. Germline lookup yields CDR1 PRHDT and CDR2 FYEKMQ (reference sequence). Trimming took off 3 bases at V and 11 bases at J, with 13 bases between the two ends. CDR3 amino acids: CASSFQNNEQYF. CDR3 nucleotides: TGTGCCAGCAGCTTTCAGAACAATGAGCAGTACTTC.

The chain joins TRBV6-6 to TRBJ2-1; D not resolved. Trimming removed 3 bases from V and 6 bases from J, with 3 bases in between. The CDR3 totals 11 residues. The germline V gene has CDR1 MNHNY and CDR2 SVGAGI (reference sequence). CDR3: CASSYLNEQFF. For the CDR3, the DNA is TGTGCCAGCAGTTATCTCAATGAGCAGTTCTTC.

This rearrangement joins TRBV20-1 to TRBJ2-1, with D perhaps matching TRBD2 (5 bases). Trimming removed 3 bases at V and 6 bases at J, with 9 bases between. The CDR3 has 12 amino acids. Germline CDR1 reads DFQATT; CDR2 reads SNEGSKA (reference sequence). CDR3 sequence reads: CSASPSGNEQFF. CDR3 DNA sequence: TGCAGTGCTAGCCCCAGCGGCAATGAGCAGTTCTTC.

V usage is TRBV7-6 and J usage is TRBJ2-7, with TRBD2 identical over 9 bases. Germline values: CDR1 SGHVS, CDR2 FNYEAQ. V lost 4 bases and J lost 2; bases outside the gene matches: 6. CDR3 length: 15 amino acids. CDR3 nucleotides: TGTGCCAGCAGCTCCCTCTTAGCGGGAGCCTACGAGCAGTACTTC. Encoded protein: CASSSLLAGAYEQYF.

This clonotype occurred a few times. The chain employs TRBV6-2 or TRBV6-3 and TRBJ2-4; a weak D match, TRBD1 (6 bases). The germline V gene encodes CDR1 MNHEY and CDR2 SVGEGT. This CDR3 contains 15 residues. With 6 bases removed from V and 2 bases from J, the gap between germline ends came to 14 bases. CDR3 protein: CASSSGTTSKNIQYF. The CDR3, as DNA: TGTGCCAGCAGCTCCGGGACAACCTCCAAAAACATTCAGTACTTC.

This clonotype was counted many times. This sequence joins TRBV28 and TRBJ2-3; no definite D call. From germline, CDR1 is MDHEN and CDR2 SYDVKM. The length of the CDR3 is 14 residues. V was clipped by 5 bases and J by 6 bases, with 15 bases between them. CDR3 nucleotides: TGTGCCAGCAGTCGGACCGACTCCCTCGATACGCAGTATTTT. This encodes CASSRTDSLDTQYF.

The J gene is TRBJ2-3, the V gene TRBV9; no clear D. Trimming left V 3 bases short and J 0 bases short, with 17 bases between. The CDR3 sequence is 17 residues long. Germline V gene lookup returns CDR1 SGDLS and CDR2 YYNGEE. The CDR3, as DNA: TGTGCCAGCAGCGCCCAGACGAGCCTGAGAAGCACAGATACGCAGTATTTT. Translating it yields CASSAQTSLRSTDTQYF.

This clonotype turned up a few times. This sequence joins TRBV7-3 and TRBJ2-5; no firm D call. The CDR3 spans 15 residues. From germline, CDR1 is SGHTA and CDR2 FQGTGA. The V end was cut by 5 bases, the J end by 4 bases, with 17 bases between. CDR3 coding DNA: TGTGCCAGCAGCCCAGACTCCACGGGCCCAGAGACCCAGTACTTC. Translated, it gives CASSPDSTGPETQYF.

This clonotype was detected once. The CDR3 region has the DNA TGTGCCAGCAGCCCCCGGCCCGGGGGGAATGACTATGGCTACACCTTC. Its protein product is CASSPRPGGNDYGYTF. The chain couples TRBV11-2 to TRBJ1-2; D possibly corresponds to TRBD1 (5 bases). Trimming pared 5 bases from V and 3 bases from J, leaving 19 bases between. CDR1 and CDR2 from the germline V gene are SGHAT and FQNNGV. This CDR3 is built from 16 residues.

CDR3 bases: TGTGCCAGCAGCCCCCGACGGCTAGCGGGAACTGAAGCTTTCTTT. This gives the protein CASSPRRLAGTEAFF. This chain joins TRBV4-2 and TRBJ1-1; D gene unclear. Looked up from germline, CDR1 is LGHNA and CDR2 is YNFKEQ. The CDR3 runs to 15 residues. V dropped 4 bases and J dropped 5 bases, with 17 bases sitting between them.

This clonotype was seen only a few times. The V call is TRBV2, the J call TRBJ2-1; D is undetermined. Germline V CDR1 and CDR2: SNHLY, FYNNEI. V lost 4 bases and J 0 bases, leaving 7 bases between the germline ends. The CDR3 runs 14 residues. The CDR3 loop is CASSVQSSYNEQFF. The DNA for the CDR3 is TGTGCCAGCAGTGTTCAGAGCTCCTACAATGAGCAGTTCTTC.

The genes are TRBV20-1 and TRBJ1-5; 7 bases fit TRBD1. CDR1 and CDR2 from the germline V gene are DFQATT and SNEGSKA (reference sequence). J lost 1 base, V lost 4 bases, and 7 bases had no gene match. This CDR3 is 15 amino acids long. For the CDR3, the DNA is TGCAGTGCTACAACAGGGGTGTCGAGCAATCAGCCCCAGCATTTT. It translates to CSATTGVSSNQPQHF.

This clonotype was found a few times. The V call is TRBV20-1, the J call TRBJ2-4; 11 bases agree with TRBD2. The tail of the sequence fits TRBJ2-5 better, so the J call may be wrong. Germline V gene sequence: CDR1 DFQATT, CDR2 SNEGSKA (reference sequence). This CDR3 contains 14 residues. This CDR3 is CSAEIAGGPETQYF. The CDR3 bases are TGCAGTGCTGAAATAGCGGGAGGGCCGGAGACCCAGTACTTC.